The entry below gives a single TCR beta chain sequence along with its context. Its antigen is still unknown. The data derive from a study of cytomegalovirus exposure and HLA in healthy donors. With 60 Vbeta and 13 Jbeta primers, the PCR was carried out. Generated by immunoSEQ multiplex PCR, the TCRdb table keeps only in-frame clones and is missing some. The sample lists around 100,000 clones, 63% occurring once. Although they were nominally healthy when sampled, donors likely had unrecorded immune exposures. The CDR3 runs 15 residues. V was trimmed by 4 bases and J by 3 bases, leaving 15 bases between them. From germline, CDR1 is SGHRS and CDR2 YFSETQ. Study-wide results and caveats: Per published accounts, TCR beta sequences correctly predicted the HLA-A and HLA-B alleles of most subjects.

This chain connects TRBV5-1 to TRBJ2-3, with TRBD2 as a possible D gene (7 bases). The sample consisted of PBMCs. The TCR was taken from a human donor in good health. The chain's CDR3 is CASSTAGRGTDTQYF. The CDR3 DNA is TGCGCCAGCAGCACCGCAGGGAGGGGGACAGATACGCAGTATTTT.